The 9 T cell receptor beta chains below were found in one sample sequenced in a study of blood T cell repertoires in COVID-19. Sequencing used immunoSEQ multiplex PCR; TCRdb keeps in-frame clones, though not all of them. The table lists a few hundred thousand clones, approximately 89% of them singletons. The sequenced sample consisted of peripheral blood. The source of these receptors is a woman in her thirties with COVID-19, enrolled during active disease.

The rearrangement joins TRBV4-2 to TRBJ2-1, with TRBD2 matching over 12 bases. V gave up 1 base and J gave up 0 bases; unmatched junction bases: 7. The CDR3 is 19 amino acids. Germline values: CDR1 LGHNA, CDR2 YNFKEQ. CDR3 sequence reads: CASSQVSGLAGLSYNEQFF. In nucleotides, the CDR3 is TGTGCCAGCAGCCAAGTTTCCGGACTAGCGGGGCTCTCCTACAATGAGCAGTTCTTC.

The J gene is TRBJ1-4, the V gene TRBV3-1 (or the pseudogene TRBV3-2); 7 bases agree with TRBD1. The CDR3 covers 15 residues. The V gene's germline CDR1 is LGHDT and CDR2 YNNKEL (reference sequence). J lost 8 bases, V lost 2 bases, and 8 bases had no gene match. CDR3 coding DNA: TGTGCCAGCAGCCAACGACAGGGACCGGGGGAAAAACTGTTTTTT. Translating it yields CASSQRQGPGEKLFF.

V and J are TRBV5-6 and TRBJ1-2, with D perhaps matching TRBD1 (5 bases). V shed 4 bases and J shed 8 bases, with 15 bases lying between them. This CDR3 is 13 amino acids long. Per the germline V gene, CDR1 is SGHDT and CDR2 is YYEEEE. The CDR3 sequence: CASSDPGRRGYTF. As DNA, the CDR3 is TGTGCCAGCAGCGATCCAGGGCGCCGCGGCTACACCTTC.

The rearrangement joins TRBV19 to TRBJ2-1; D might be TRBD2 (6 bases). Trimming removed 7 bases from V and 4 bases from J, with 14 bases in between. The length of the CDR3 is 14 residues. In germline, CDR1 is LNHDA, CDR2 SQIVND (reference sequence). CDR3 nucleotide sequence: TGTGCCAGTACATCGGGGGACCCTTACAATGAGCAGTTCTTC. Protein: CASTSGDPYNEQFF.

CDR3 protein: CASKQMTNRGGYGYTF. The CDR3 bases are TGTGCCAGCAAGCAAATGACTAACAGGGGCGGGTATGGCTACACCTTC. The chain links TRBV2 to TRBJ1-2; TRBD1 matches 7 bases. The trim removed 7 bases at V and 5 bases at J, leaving 16 bases unmatched. Germline V lookup: CDR1 SNHLY, CDR2 FYNNEI. This CDR3 spans 16 amino acids. The complete variable domain, with remaining parts taken from reference TRBV2 and TRBJ1-2, reads EPEVTQTPSHQVTQMGQEVILRCVPISNHLYFYWYRQILGQKVEFLVSFYNNEISEKSEIFDDQFSVERPDGSNFTLKIRSTKLEDSAMYFCASKQMTNRGGYGYTFGSGTRLTVV.

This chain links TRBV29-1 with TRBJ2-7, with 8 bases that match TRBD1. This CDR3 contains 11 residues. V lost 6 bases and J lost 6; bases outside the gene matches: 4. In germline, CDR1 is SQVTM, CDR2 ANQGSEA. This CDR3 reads CSVPGGCEQYV. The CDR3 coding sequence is TGCAGCGTACCAGGGGGCTGCGAGCAGTACGTC.

CDR3 in DNA: TGTGCCAGCACCCCGGGGGGCGGGGGGCCCCCCGGGGAGCTGTTTTTT. It yields the protein CASTPGGGGPPGELFF. The V call is TRBV3-1 (or the pseudogene TRBV3-2), the J call TRBJ2-2; 8 nucleotides line up with TRBD2. CDR3 size: 16 residues. From germline, CDR1 is LGHDT and CDR2 YNNKEL (reference sequence). V lost 7 bases to trimming and J lost 6 bases; unmatched junction nucleotides: 13.

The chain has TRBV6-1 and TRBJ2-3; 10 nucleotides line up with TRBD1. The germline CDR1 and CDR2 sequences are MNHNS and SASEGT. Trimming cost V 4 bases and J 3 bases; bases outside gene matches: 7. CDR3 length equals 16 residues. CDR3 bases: TGTGCCAGCAGTGGATCCCCGGGACAGGGGACAGATACGCAGTATTTT. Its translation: CASSGSPGQGTDTQYF.

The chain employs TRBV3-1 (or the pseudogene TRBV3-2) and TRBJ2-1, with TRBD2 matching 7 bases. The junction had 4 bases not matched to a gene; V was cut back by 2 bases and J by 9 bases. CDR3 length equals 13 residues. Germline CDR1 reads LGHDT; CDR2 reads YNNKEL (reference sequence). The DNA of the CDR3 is TGTGCCAGCAGCCAACAAAGCGGGGTTGAGCAGTTCTTC. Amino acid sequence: CASSQQSGVEQFF.